This TCR beta chain was sequenced for a study of CD8+ T cells in alopecia areata. General observations from the study: Shared TCR sequences were less clear between patients than in mice, possibly partly from HLA diversity. The study found higher clonality in lesional than normal scalp, especially in alopecia totalis/universalis. Sequencing of scalp samples also captures resident alphabeta T cells of normal skin.

Trimming shortened V by 5 bases and J by 6 bases, and 15 bases separated the two germline ends. The CDR3 consists of 14 residues. Germline CDR1 MGHRA, CDR2 YSYEKL. After isolation, RNA underwent reverse transcription to generate cDNA as the sequencing template. TCRdb's table, derived via immunoSEQ multiplex PCR, lists solely in-frame clones and lacks some. There are some 150,000 clones in the sample; approximately 56% occur only once, and just over 35% lies in the top ten. In regard to this clone: Antigen unknown.

V gene TRBV4-1 combines with J gene TRBJ2-3; D is undetermined. The sequence was collected from a human donor in good health. Source material: CD8+ T cells sorted from blood. CDR3 residues: CASSEHQYADTQYF. As DNA, the CDR3 is TGCGCCAGCAGCGAACACCAGTATGCGGATACGCAGTATTTT.